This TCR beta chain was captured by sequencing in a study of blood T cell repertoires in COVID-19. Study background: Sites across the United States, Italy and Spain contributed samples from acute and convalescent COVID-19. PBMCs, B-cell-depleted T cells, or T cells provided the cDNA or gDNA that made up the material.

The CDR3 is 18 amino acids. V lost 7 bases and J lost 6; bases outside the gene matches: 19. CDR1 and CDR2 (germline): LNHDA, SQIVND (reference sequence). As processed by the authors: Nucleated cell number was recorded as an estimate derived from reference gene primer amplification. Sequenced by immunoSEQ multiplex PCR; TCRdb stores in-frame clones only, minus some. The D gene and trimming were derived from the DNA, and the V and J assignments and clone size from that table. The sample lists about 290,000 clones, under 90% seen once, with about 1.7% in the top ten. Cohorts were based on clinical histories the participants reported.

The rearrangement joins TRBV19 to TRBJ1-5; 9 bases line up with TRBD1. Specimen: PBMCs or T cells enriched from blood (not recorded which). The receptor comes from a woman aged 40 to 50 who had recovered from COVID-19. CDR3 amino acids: CASTPRTGDGRDAQPQHF. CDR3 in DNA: TGTGCCAGTACCCCGAGGACAGGGGACGGAAGGGACGCTCAGCCCCAGCATTTT.